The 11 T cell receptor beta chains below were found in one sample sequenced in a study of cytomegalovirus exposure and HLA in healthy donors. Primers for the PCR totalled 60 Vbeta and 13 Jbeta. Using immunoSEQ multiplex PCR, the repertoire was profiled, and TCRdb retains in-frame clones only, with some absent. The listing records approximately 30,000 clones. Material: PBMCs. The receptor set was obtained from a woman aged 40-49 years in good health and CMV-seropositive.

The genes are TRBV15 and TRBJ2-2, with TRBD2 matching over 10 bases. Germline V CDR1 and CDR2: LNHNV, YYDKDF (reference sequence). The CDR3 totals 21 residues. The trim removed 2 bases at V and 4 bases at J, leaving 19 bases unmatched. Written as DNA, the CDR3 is TGTGCCACCAGCAGAACCCGACATCCCGCTTCTAGCGGGGGTTCCACCGGGGAGCTGTTTTTT. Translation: CATSRTRHPASSGGSTGELFF.

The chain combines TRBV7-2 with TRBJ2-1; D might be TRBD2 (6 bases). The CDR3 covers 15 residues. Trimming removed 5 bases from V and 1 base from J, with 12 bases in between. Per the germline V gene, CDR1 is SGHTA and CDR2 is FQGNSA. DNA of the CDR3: TGTGCCAGCAGCCAGCGGGCTGCGTCCTACAATGAGCAGTTCTTC. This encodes CASSQRAASYNEQFF.

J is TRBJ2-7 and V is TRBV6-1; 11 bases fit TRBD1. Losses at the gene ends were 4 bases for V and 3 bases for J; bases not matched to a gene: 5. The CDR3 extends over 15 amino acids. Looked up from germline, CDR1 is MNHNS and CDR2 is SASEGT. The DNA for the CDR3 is TGTGCCAGCAGTGTTACGGACAGGGGGCTCTACGAGCAGTACTTC. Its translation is CASSVTDRGLYEQYF.

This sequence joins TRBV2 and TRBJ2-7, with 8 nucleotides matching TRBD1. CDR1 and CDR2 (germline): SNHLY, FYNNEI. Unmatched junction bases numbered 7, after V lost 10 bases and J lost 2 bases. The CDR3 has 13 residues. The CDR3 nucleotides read TGTGCCATACGGACAGGGTTCACCTACGAGCAGTACTTC. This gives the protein CAIRTGFTYEQYF.

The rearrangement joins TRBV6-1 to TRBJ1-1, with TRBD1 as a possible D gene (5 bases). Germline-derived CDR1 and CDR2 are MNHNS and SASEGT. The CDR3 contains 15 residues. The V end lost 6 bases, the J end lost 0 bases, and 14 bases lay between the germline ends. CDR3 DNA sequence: TGTGCCAGCAGAGTCCAGGGCATCATGAACACTGAAGCTTTCTTT. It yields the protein CASRVQGIMNTEAFF.

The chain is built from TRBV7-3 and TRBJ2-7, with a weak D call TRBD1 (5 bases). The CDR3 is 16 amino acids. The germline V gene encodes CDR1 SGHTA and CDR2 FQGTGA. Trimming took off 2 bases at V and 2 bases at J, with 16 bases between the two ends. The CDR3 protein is CASSLSGRQPAYEQYF. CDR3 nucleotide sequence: TGTGCCAGCAGCTTATCAGGTCGACAGCCGGCCTACGAGCAGTACTTC.

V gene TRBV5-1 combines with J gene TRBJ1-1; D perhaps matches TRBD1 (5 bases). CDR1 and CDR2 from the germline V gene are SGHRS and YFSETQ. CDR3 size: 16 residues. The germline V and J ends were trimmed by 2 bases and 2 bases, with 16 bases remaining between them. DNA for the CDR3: TGCGCCAGCAGCTTCGGTCTTAAACAGGCAAACACTGAAGCTTTCTTT. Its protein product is CASSFGLKQANTEAFF.

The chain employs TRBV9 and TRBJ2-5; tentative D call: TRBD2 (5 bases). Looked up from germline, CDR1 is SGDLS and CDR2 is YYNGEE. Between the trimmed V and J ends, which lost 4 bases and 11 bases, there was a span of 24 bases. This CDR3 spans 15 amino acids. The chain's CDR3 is CASSPNQLSAREQYF. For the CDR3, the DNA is TGTGCCAGCAGCCCAAATCAACTTTCGGCGAGGGAGCAGTACTTC. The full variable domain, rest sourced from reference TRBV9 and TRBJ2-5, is DSGVTQTPKHLITATGQRVTLRCSPRSGDLSVYWYQQSLDQGLQFLIQYYNGEERAKGNILERFSAQQFPDLHSELNLSSLELGDSALYFCASSPNQLSAREQYFGPGTRLLVL.

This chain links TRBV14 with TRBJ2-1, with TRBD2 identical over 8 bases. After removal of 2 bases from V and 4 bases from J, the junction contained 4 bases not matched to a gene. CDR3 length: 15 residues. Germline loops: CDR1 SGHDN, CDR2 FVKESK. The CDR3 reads CASSQPGLEYNEQFF. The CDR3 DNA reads TGTGCCAGCAGCCAACCGGGACTAGAATACAATGAGCAGTTCTTC.

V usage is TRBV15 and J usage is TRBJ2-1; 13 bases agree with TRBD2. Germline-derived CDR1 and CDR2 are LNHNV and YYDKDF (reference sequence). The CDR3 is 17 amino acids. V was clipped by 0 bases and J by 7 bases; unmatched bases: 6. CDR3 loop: CATSRDGLAGARNEQFF. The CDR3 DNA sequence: TGTGCCACCAGCAGAGATGGACTAGCGGGAGCTCGGAATGAGCAGTTCTTC.

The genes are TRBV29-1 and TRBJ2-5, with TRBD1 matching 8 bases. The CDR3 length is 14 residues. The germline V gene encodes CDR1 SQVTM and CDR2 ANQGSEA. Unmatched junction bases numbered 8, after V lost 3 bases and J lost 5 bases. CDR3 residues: CSVDFQGARETQYF. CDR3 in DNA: TGCAGCGTTGATTTCCAGGGGGCTAGGGAGACCCAGTACTTC.